This T cell receptor beta chain comes out of a study of PD-1 blockade in mismatch repair-deficient tumors. Study-level points and caveats: All three positive peptides came from frameshift mutations, yielding 150 or so blood TCRs. Tumor-resident clones, often undetectable pretreatment in blood, expanded then contracted after pembrolizumab.

To note about this clone: Its target is not known. A far larger clone is off by one base, so a read error is likely.

The CDR3 is 17 amino acids. V lost 4 bases to trimming and J lost 0 bases; unmatched junction nucleotides: 7. In germline, CDR1 is SGHTS, CDR2 YDEGEE. Profiled with immunoSEQ multiplex PCR; TCRdb holds only in-frame clones, not every one. The sample includes 14,000 or so clones, 80% to 85% of them seen just once. Noted time point: approximately ten-day in vitro stimulation with candidate neoantigen peptide 4. TCR sequencing covered a few patients who responded to pembrolizumab. Each of over five ELISpot-reactive candidate peptides was used for approximately eleven-day stimulation. This TCR came from an adult with mismatch repair-deficient cancer. The sample consisted of cells cultured in vitro, taken from a patient treated with pembrolizumab. This chain connects TRBV5-8 to TRBJ1-5, with 10 bases identical to TRBD1. This chain's CDR3 is CASSPGTGEYSNQPQHF. The CDR3 bases are TGTGCCAGCAGCCCCGGGACAGGGGAGTATAGCAATCAGCCCCAGCATTTT. Full variable domain (missing parts from reference TRBV5-8 and TRBJ1-5): EAGVTQSPTHLIKTRGQQATLRCSPISGHTSVYWYQQALGLGLQFLLWYDEGEERNRGNFPPRFSGRQFPNYSSELNVNALELEDSALYLCASSPGTGEYSNQPQHFGDGTRLSIL.